Here is one TCR beta chain with its context. Its cognate antigen has yet to be identified. No base qualities exist here, and no much larger clone lies one base off it. The data belong to a study of blood T cell repertoires in COVID-19 (TCRdb year 2020). Some background on the complete study: The collaborator samples originated in the United States, Italy and Spain and spanned the acute and convalescent phases of COVID-19. The prospective study material was composed of cDNA or gDNA derived from T cells, B-cell-depleted T cells, or PBMCs. The dataset comprised deeply sampled blood TCRbeta repertoires from subjects exposed to, actively infected with, or recovered from COVID-19. The repertoires were released in a freely available public database meant as a resource for research on the immune response to SARS-CoV-2. Samples came from the ongoing ImmuneRACE study (first 160 participants) plus 1,254 subjects from 6 global collaborators. Sample metadata almost always included a de-identified subject ID, COVID-19 status, age in years and sex. Where available, HLA class I and class II types were taken from metadata supplied by the sample provider and were not determined by assay-based typing. Here is what the overall study found, with its caveats: How much clinical and demographic metadata was included differed by source and by participant, and the metadata was provided uncurated.

Whole blood was collected in K2EDTA tubes by collaborating institutions according to the institutions' own protocols. Collaborator samples were shipped for TCRbeta analysis as frozen whole blood, isolated PBMCs, or DNA extracted from either sample type. TCRbeta CDR3 regions were amplified from genomic DNA by means of the immunoSEQ Assay, a bias-controlled multiplex PCR. Per the source publication's procedure: Within the assay, amplification of reference gene primers was used to estimate how many nucleated cells each sample contained. To quantify the absolute abundance of each unique TCRbeta CDR3 rearrangement, sequence reads were collapsed and filtered. Productive Simpson clonality was computed per sample as the square root of Simpson's diversity index over productive rearrangements. TCRdb retrieved this table from immuneACCESS and kept in-frame rearrangements only. Not all clones are present; in checked studies, unresolved V genes account for under half, and no reason is known for the remainder. V and J calls and clone size are as listed in that table; D and trimming were resolved from the DNA. The sample records more than 95,000 clones, less than 85% of which are singletons. The ten largest clonotypes hold 2% to 2.5% of the sample.

Deletion took 0 bases off V and 4 bases off J, with a span of 6 bases between the germline ends. The germline V gene (reference sequence) sets CDR1 to SGHKS and CDR2 to YYEKEE. From the cysteine through the phenylalanine, the CDR3 covers 13 amino acids. Only the CDR3 part of the read is kept: 39 bases, read in frame from the first base. This TCR was sampled from a man aged 25-45 years with acute or convalescent COVID-19. The chain joins TRBV5-5 to TRBJ2-3; the D gene remains uncertain. Sample: peripheral blood. The CDR3 region: CASSLESADTQYF. In nucleotide form, the sequence is TGTGCCAGCAGCTTGGAATCCGCAGATACGCAGTATTTT. Full variable domain (CDR3 extended with the reference TRBV5-5 and TRBJ2-3 proteins): DAGVTQSPTHLIKTRGQQVTLRCSPISGHKSVSWYQQVLGQGPQFIFQYYEKEERGRGNFPDRFSARQFPNYSSELNVNALLLGDSALYLCASSLESADTQYFGPGTRLTVL.